The next 22 T cell receptor beta chains were all read from a single sample in a study of blood T cell repertoires in COVID-19 (dated by TCRdb to about 2020). The library was built by means of the immunoSEQ multiplex PCR assay. TCRdb provides this immuneACCESS table in a form limited to in-frame rearrangements. Some clones are lacking; in checked studies, under half of them reflect an unresolved V gene, and why the rest are absent is not known. The sample records around 300,000 clones, 70% to 90% of which are singletons. 8% to 13% of the sample belongs to the ten largest clones. Source material: peripheral blood. Source of these receptors: a woman aged 70-85 years with acute or convalescent COVID-19.

The chain combines TRBV9 with TRBJ2-7; no firm D call. V lost 0 bases and J 2 bases, leaving 6 bases between the germline ends. Germline CDR1 reads SGDLS; CDR2 reads YYNGEE. The CDR3 is 13 residues long. The CDR3 region has the DNA TGTGCCAGCAGCGTAGTTCCTACCTACGAGCAGTACTTC. Amino acids: CASSVVPTYEQYF.

The gene calls are TRBV3-1 (or the pseudogene TRBV3-2) and TRBJ1-5; D is unresolved. Germline loops: CDR1 LGHDT, CDR2 YNNKEL (reference sequence). The CDR3 sequence is 13 residues long. Trimming stripped 6 bases from V and 2 bases from J, with 8 bases between. The CDR3 loop reads CASSESGNQPQHF. CDR3 bases: TGTGCCAGCAGTGAATCGGGCAATCAGCCCCAGCATTTT.

The chain links TRBV5-5 to TRBJ2-7; a weak D match, TRBD1 (6 bases). V gave up 4 bases and J gave up 3 bases, with 14 bases separating them. CDR3 size: 14 residues. Germline values: CDR1 SGHKS, CDR2 YYEKEE (reference sequence). Here the CDR3 DNA reads TGTGCCAGCAGCCTTAGGACAGCCATCTACGAGCAGTACTTC. Translating it yields CASSLRTAIYEQYF. Full variable domain (missing parts from reference TRBV5-5 and TRBJ2-7): DAGVTQSPTHLIKTRGQQVTLRCSPISGHKSVSWYQQVLGQGPQFIFQYYEKEERGRGNFPDRFSARQFPNYSSELNVNALLLGDSALYLCASSLRTAIYEQYFGPGTRLTVT.

The V and J genes are TRBV6-5 and TRBJ2-3; 8 nucleotides align to TRBD1. Germline-derived CDR1 and CDR2 are MNHEY and SVGAGI. The junction had 4 bases not matched to a gene; V was cut back by 4 bases and J by 1 base. This CDR3 is built from 15 residues. The CDR3 is CASSFQGAGTDTQYF. CDR3 bases: TGTGCCAGCAGTTTTCAGGGGGCTGGCACAGATACGCAGTATTTT.

The rearrangement joins TRBV18 to TRBJ1-4; D possibly corresponds to TRBD1 (6 bases). V lost 2 bases, J lost 3 bases, and 10 bases lay in between. Germline CDR1 reads KGHSH; CDR2 reads LQKENI. The CDR3 runs 15 residues. The chain's CDR3 is CASSPTGPSNEKLFF. The DNA of the CDR3 is TGTGCCAGCTCACCAACAGGGCCATCTAATGAAAAACTGTTTTTT.

This clone has only one observation. The chain recombines TRBV7-9 with TRBJ2-4; D possibly corresponds to TRBD1 (6 bases). The CDR3 runs to 13 residues. Trimming took off 8 bases at V and 7 bases at J, with 15 bases between the two ends. In germline, CDR1 is SEHNR, CDR2 FQNEAQ (reference sequence). CDR3 protein: CASGYQGTNIQYF. The CDR3, as DNA: TGTGCCAGCGGGTACCAGGGGACGAACATTCAGTACTTC.

The chain combines TRBV5-8 with TRBJ2-7, with 9 bases that match TRBD1. Per the germline V gene, CDR1 is SGHTS and CDR2 is YDEGEE. CDR3 length: 14 amino acids. Losses at the gene ends were 2 bases for V and 3 bases for J; bases not matched to a gene: 3. The CDR3 coding sequence is TGTGCCAGCAGCTTCGGGACAGGGATCTACGAGCAGTACTTC. Residues: CASSFGTGIYEQYF.

The chain couples TRBV5-4 to TRBJ1-2; no firm D call. Trimming removed 0 bases from V and 6 bases from J, with 12 bases in between. The CDR3 runs to 14 residues. Germline values: CDR1 SGHNT, CDR2 YYREEE (reference sequence). The CDR3 region is CASSLEGRNNGYTF. Here the CDR3 DNA reads TGTGCCAGCAGCTTGGAAGGGAGGAATAATGGCTACACCTTC.

The rearrangement uses TRBV10-3 and TRBJ1-1; the D gene is possibly TRBD1 (5 bases). This CDR3 comprises 14 residues. From germline, CDR1 is ENHRY and CDR2 SYGVKD. V was cut by 8 bases and J by 1 base, with 14 bases left in between. This chain's CDR3 is CAISAGPANTEAFF. CDR3 in DNA: TGTGCCATCTCTGCGGGACCAGCGAACACTGAAGCTTTCTTT.

The V and J genes are TRBV11-2 and TRBJ2-7, with 10 bases lining up with TRBD2. CDR3 size: 15 residues. The V gene's germline CDR1 is SGHAT and CDR2 FQNNGV. V shed 2 bases and J 1 base; nucleotides not matched to a gene: 2. The CDR3 loop reads CASSLPGLASYEQYF. The CDR3 DNA sequence: TGTGCCAGCAGCTTACCGGGACTAGCGTCCTACGAGCAGTACTTC.

The chain has TRBV6-6 and TRBJ1-1; D ambiguous. CDR1 is MNHNY and CDR2 is SVGAGI in the germline V gene (reference sequence). This CDR3 comprises 14 residues. The V end lost 0 bases, the J end lost 1 base, and 6 bases lay between the germline ends. The DNA of the CDR3 is TGTGCCAGCAGTTACTCGACACAGAACACTGAAGCTTTCTTT. Translated, it gives CASSYSTQNTEAFF.

This clone was found once. The J gene is TRBJ1-4, the V gene TRBV5-1; D is unresolved. CDR1 is SGHRS, CDR2 YFSETQ, per germline. Deletions cut 4 bases from V and 7 bases from J, with 11 bases between. The CDR3 length is 13 residues. For the CDR3, the DNA is TGCGCCAGCAGCATAGGCGGCGGTGAAAAACTGTTTTTT. This gives the protein CASSIGGGEKLFF.

This clone was seen more than once but under ten times. CDR3 DNA sequence: TGTGCCAGCTCGTTTGAGGCAAGCAATCAGCCCCAGCATTTT. It specifies CASSFEASNQPQHF. This sequence joins TRBV18 and TRBJ1-5; D is ambiguous. The V end lost 6 bases, the J end lost 1 base, and 10 bases lay between the germline ends. The germline V gene encodes CDR1 KGHSH and CDR2 LQKENI. The CDR3 runs 14 residues.

The chain employs TRBV27 and TRBJ1-1; D may be TRBD1 (5 bases). The CDR3 consists of 14 residues. Looked up from germline, CDR1 is MNHEY and CDR2 is SMNVEV (reference sequence). Trimming removed 2 bases at V and 1 base at J, with 8 bases between. The DNA for the CDR3 is TGTGCCAGCAGTTTAGGGGCCCCGAACACTGAAGCTTTCTTT. Protein: CASSLGAPNTEAFF.

The chain couples TRBV24-1 to TRBJ2-1; maybe TRBD2 (5 bases). The CDR3 consists of 14 residues. Germline V lookup: CDR1 KGHDR, CDR2 SFDVKD. Trimming took 10 bases from V and 0 from J, leaving 12 bases between them. The CDR3 DNA follows: TGTGCCACGGCAAGCCGGGGCTCCTACAATGAGCAGTTCTTC. The encoded protein is CATASRGSYNEQFF.

This clone came up a few times. This chain joins TRBV19 and TRBJ1-2; a possible D gene is TRBD1 (6 bases). Trimming cost V 9 bases and J 7 bases, with 18 bases left between them. From germline, CDR1 is LNHDA and CDR2 SQIVND (reference sequence). This CDR3 region has 13 residues. For the CDR3, the DNA is TGTGCCAGCACGGGACAACCAAAGAGTGGCTACACCTTC. Amino acid sequence: CASTGQPKSGYTF. The whole variable domain, remainder taken from reference TRBV19 and TRBJ1-2, is DGGITQSPKYLFRKEGQNVTLSCEQNLNHDAMYWYRQDPGQGLRLIYYSQIVNDFQKGDIAEGYSVSREKKESFPLTVTSAQKNPTAFYLCASTGQPKSGYTFGSGTRLTVV.

The chain joins TRBV7-8 to TRBJ2-3; 9 bases agree with TRBD2. There are 16 residues in the CDR3. The trim removed 5 bases at V and 1 base at J, leaving 7 bases unmatched. Germline CDR1 SGHVS, CDR2 FQNEAQ. The CDR3 region is CASSPRQRGGTDTQYF. The CDR3 nucleotides read TGTGCCAGCAGCCCGCGGCAGCGGGGGGGCACAGATACGCAGTATTTT.

The chain carries TRBV19 and TRBJ2-1; the match to TRBD1 covers 10 bases. Germline assignment: CDR1 LNHDA and CDR2 SQIVND (reference sequence). V lost 4 bases to trimming and J lost 12 bases; unmatched junction nucleotides: 12. The CDR3 length is 15 residues. The CDR3 region has the DNA TGTGCCAGTAGTAGAGCCGGGACAGGGGAACTTGGGCAGTTCTTC. Its protein is CASSRAGTGELGQFF.

In this sample, this clone turned up once. Germline is not matched at one junction end, which may reflect a read error. The chain uses TRBV7-7 and TRBJ2-5, with D possibly TRBD2 on 5 matching bases. The CDR3 has 15 residues. Germline V lookup: CDR1 SSHAT, CDR2 FNYEAQ (reference sequence). The CDR3 loop reads CASSGRRLAQETQYF. The CDR3 DNA follows: TGTGCTAGCAGCGGTAGGAGGCTAGCCCAAGAGACCCAGTACTTC.

With respect to this clone: This same CDR3 is encoded by further DNA sequences in the sample. The chain uses TRBV6-5 and TRBJ1-5; D gene ambiguous. The CDR3 loop spans 13 amino acids. In germline, CDR1 is MNHEY, CDR2 SVGAGI. Trimming left V 3 bases short and J 2 bases short, with 5 bases between. CDR3 in DNA: TGTGCCAGCAGTTATCGGGGCAATCAGCCCCAGCATTTT. This gives the protein CASSYRGNQPQHF.

The chain uses TRBV2 and TRBJ2-7, with a tentative D call TRBD2 (6 bases). V lost 7 bases and J 7 bases, leaving 14 bases between the germline ends. Germline assignment: CDR1 SNHLY and CDR2 FYNNEI. The CDR3 totals 12 residues. CDR3: CASTREGGEQYF. The CDR3 DNA reads TGTGCCAGCACCCGTGAGGGAGGTGAGCAGTACTTC.

The chain uses TRBV14 and TRBJ1-1; 9 bases match TRBD1. CDR1 is SGHDN and CDR2 is FVKESK in the germline V gene. This CDR3 has 14 amino acids. With 7 bases clipped from V and 2 bases from J, the junction kept 5 bases outside the gene matches. The CDR3: CASTRDRVNTEAFF. The CDR3, as DNA: TGTGCCAGCACCCGGGACAGGGTCAACACTGAAGCTTTCTTT. Full variable domain (outside the CDR3, taken from reference TRBV14 and TRBJ1-1): EAGVTQFPSHSVIEKGQTVTLRCDPISGHDNLYWYRRVMGKEIKFLLHFVKESKQDESGMPNNRFLAERTGGTYSTLKVQPAELEDSGVYFCASTRDRVNTEAFFGQGTRLTVV.